The rows below give T cell receptor beta chains drawn from one sample of a study of blood T cell repertoires in COVID-19. TCRdb keeps only in-frame clones here, not all; method: immunoSEQ multiplex PCR. This sample has about 310,000 clones, with about 90% found just once. The sequenced material came from peripheral blood. The receptors were gathered from a woman in her forties or fifties who had recovered from COVID-19. The CDR3 runs from the conserved cysteine through the conserved F or W. D genes are given only for firm matches.

TRBD2 | TRBJ2-7 | TRBV29-1 | TGCAGCGTTGAAGGGACTAGCGAGCCCTACGAGCAGTACTTC | CSVEGTSEPYEQYF
- | TRBJ1-1 | TRBV6-5 | TGTGCCAGCACCGCCGGGGGCACTGAAGCTTTCTTT | CASTAGGTEAFF
- | TRBJ1-1 | TRBV19 | TGTGCCAGTAGTATTAGAGGGTCCACCCGGGCGAACACTGAAGCTTTCTTT | CASSIRGSTRANTEAFF
- | TRBJ2-5 | TRBV19 | TGTGCCAGTAGTACCGGGCAGGGGGGGACCCAGTACTTC | CASSTGQGGTQYF
TRBD1 | TRBJ1-2 | TRBV5-6 | TGTGCCAGCAGGCTCGTCTCTGACAGGGGTGGCTACACCTTC | CASRLVSDRGGYTF
TRBD2 | TRBJ2-1 | TRBV19 | TGTGCCAGTAGTCTTAGCGGGGGGGTATACAATGAGCAGTTCTTC | CASSLSGGVYNEQFF
TRBD1 | TRBJ1-2 | TRBV5-1 | TGCGCCAGCAGCTTGGGGGCAGGGGGCGTCGACTATGGCTACACCTTC | CASSLGAGGVDYGYTF
- | TRBJ1-1 | TRBV5-1 | TGCGCCAGCAGCGATCCAGGAACTGAAGCTTTCTTT | CASSDPGTEAFF
TRBD1 | TRBJ1-2 | TRBV6-6 | TGTGCCAGCAGTTACTCCGGGGACAGAAGAGGTGGCTACACCTTC | CASSYSGDRRGGYTF
- | TRBJ1-2 | TRBV5-5 | TGTGCCAGCAGCTACCCCAGGGGCAGCCACTATGGCTACACCTTC | CASSYPRGSHYGYTF
- | TRBJ1-1 | TRBV6-5 | TGTGCCAGCAGGGAGACAGGAGTGAACACTGAAGCTTTCTTT | CASRETGVNTEAFF
- | TRBJ2-3 | TRBV27 | TGTGCCAGCAGTTCATCGCAGGGCACAGATACGCAGTATTTT | CASSSSQGTDTQYF
- | TRBJ1-1 | TRBV21-1 | TGTGCCAGCAGCAAGAGTCAGGGGGCAACTGAAGCTTTCTTT | CASSKSQGATEAFF
- | TRBJ2-1 | TRBV29-1 | TGCAGCGTTGTGGCGGGGAGCTCCTACAATGAGCAGTTCTTC | CSVVAGSSYNEQFF
- | TRBJ1-2 | TRBV19 | TGTGCCAGTAGTATAGATCCAGGAAACTATGGCTACACCTTC | CASSIDPGNYGYTF
TRBD2 | TRBJ2-7 | TRBV5-6 | TGTGCCAGCAGGGGTAGCGGGAGCTACGAGCAGTACTTC | CASRGSGSYEQYF
- | TRBJ2-1 | TRBV11-3 | TGTGCCAGCAGCTTGCGGACTTATCTTTACAATGAGCAGTTCTTC | CASSLRTYLYNEQFF
TRBD2 | TRBJ2-7 | TRBV6-2/TRBV6-3 | TGTGCCAGCAGTTACTCCCCGGGACTAGCGAGTGAGCAGTACTTC | CASSYSPGLASEQYF
- | TRBJ1-1 | TRBV6-5 | TGTGCCAGCAGGGGCCCTCCCGCCACTGAAGCTTTCTTT | CASRGPPATEAFF
- | TRBJ2-3 | TRBV20-1 | TGCAGTGCTAGTGGGCGCCAGGGGAAGTTTGCAGATACGCAGTATTTT | CSASGRQGKFADTQYF